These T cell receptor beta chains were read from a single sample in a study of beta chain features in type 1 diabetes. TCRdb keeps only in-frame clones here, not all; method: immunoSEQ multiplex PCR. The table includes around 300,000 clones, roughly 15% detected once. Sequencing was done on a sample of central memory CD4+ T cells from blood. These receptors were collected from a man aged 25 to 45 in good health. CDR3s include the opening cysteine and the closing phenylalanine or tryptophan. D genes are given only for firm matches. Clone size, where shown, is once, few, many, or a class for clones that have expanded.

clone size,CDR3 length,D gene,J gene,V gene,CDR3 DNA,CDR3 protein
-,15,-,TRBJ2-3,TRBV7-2,TGTGCCAGCAGCGAAATAAGGAGCCCCGGGAATACGCAGTATTTT,CASSEIRSPGNTQYF
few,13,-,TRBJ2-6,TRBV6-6,TGTGCCAGCAGTTACTCTGGGGCCAACGTCCTGACTTTC,CASSYSGANVLTF
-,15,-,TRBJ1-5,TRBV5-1,TGCGCCAGCAGCCCCGGACGGAATAGCAATCAGCCCCAGCATTTT,CASSPGRNSNQPQHF
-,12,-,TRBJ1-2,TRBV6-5,TGTGCCAGCAGTTATGTAGCAGGCCTCTACACCTTC,CASSYVAGLYTF
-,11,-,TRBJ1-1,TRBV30,TGTGCCTGGAGTCTGAGCACTGAAGCTTTCTTT,CAWSLSTEAFF
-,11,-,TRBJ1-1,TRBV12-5,TGTGCTAGTGGTCCTCTCACTGAAGCTTTCTTT,CASGPLTEAFF
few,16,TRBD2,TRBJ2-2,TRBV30,TGTGCCTGGAGTCTCAGGACTAGCGGGTGGCCCGGGGAGCTGTTTTTT,CAWSLRTSGWPGELFF
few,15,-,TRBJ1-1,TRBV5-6,TGTGCCAGCAGCTCCGACCTTGACAGATACACTGAAGCTTTCTTT,CASSSDLDRYTEAFF
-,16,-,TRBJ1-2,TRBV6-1,TGTGCCAGCAGTGGGACAGAGCTGCCCCCCTCCTATGGCTACACCTTC,CASSGTELPPSYGYTF
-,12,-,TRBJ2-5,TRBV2,TGTGCCAGCAGGAGGGATCAAGAGACCCAGTACTTC,CASRRDQETQYF
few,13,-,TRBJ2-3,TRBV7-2,TGTGCCAGCAGCCGCAGGGTTGCAGATACGCAGTATTTT,CASSRRVADTQYF
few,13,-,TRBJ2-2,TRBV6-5,TGTGCCAGCAGTTCCCAGGGAAGAGGGGAGCTGTTTTTT,CASSSQGRGELFF
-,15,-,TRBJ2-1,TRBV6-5,TGTGCCAGCAGTTACTCGAGCGGAAGGCCCAATGAGCAGTTCTTC,CASSYSSGRPNEQFF
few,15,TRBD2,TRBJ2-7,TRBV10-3,TGTGCCACCGGTCCGCGTAGCGGGGGGGCCAACGAGCAGTACTTC,CATGPRSGGANEQYF
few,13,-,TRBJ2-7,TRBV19,TGTGCCAGTAGTAGTCTAGCTGGCTACGAGCAGTACTTC,CASSSLAGYEQYF
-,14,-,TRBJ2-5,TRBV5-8,TGTGCCAGCAGTTTGACCAGACGTCAAGAGACCCAGTACTTC,CASSLTRRQETQYF
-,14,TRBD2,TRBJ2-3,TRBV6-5,TGTGCCAGCTCCCCTAGCGGGGGGTCGGATACGCAGTATTTT,CASSPSGGSDTQYF
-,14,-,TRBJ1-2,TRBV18,TGTGCCAGCTCACCATCGGTCCGCAACTATGGCTACACCTTC,CASSPSVRNYGYTF
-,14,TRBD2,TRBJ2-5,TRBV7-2,TGTGCCAGCAGCTTAGGTAGCGGGGAAGAGACCCAGTACTTC,CASSLGSGEETQYF
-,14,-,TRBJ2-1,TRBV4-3,TGCGCCAGCAGCCAAGACGCACGAGGGAATGAGCAGTTCTTC,CASSQDARGNEQFF
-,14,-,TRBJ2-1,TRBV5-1,TGCGCCAGCAGCTTGGGAGCCGACAGCAATGAGCAGTTCTTC,CASSLGADSNEQFF
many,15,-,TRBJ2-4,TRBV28,TGTGCCAGCGGAGCCGACATTCGGGGGCAGAACATTCAGTACTTC,CASGADIRGQNIQYF
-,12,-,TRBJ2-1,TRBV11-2,TGTGCCAGCAGCTTCGGGGACAATGAGCAGTTCTTC,CASSFGDNEQFF